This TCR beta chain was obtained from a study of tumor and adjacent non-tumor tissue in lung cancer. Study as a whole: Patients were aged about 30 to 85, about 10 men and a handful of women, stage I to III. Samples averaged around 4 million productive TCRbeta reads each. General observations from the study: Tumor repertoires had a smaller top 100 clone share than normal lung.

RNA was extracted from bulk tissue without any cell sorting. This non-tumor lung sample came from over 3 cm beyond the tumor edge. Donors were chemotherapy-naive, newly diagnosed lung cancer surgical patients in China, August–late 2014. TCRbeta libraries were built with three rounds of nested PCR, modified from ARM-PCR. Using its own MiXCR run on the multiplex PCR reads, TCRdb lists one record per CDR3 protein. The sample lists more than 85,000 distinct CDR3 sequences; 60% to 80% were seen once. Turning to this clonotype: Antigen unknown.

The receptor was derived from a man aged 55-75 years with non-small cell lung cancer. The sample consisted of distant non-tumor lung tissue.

CDR3 loop: CASSLQGSSGEAFF. DNA of the CDR3: TGTGCCAGCAGCCTACAGGGGTCGTCAGGTGAAGCTTTCTTT. J is TRBJ1-1 and V is TRBV12-3 or TRBV12-4, with 7 bases fitting TRBD1. After removal of 6 bases from V and 7 bases from J, the junction contained 11 bases not matched to a gene. The CDR3 is 14 amino acids.